The clone carrying this T cell receptor (beta chain) was recorded at least ten times. Its specificity is unknown. The sample belongs to a study of CD8 T cells in ankylosing spondylitis. This CDR3 region has 16 residues. The junction had 7 bases not matched to a gene; V was cut back by 3 bases and J by 4 bases. Germline V gene data show CDR1 as SGDLS and CDR2 as YYNGEE. Quantitative 5'-RACE with molecular barcodes generated TCR beta libraries. TCRdb reprocessed the 5' RACE reads with MiXCR, giving one entry per CDR3 protein. Among approximately 220,000 distinct CDR3 sequences listed, about 10% were seen once. Study-level findings and limits: Previous work reported some of these motif variants in the synovial fluid and blood of reactive arthritis. Seemingly characteristic of ankylosing spondylitis blood was a TCR beta motif consisting of several highly homologous variants. Peripheral blood samples showed relatively rare disease-linked clones, and these clones were CD8+.

The V and J genes are TRBV9 and TRBJ2-1; TRBD2 agrees at 10 bases. The sample was blood, either unsorted or a sorted T cell fraction (not recorded which). This receptor was obtained from a male donor with ankylosing spondylitis or in good health (not recorded which). In nucleotides, the CDR3 is TGTGCCAGCAGCGGACTCAGCGGGGGGGCTTACAATGAGCAGTTCTTC. Its protein product is CASSGLSGGAYNEQFF.